This record concerns one T cell receptor (beta chain) sequence. This specimen belongs to a study of blood T cell repertoires in COVID-19. Study at large: Specimens from acute and convalescent COVID-19 originated in the United States, Italy and Spain. T cells, B-cell-depleted T cells, or PBMCs supplied cDNA or gDNA.

The V gene's germline CDR1 is SGHRS and CDR2 YFSETQ. The V gene end was trimmed by 4 bases and the J gene end by 4 bases; junction bases not matched to a gene: 13. The CDR3 covers 17 residues. Under the authors' procedure: The authors estimated nucleated cell counts from reference gene primer amplification. Produced via immunoSEQ multiplex PCR; TCRdb's table is partial and in-frame only. That table gives V, J and clone size, and the DNA gave D and trimming. The top ten hold around an eighth of the sample, which has some 250,000 clones, 75% to 85% seen once. The sample taken for sequencing was peripheral blood. The clonotype comes from a woman aged 55 to 70 with active or convalescent COVID-19. J is TRBJ1-2 and V is TRBV5-1, with 10 bases lining up with TRBD1. The CDR3 DNA follows: TGCGCCAGCAGCCACTACCTGGGACAGGGGACGGGCTATGGCTACACCTTC. It translates to CASSHYLGQGTGYGYTF.